These 27 T cell receptor beta chains originate from one sample sequenced in a study of blood T cells in healthy people across ages. Combining a sample-barcoded 5' primer with a J-beta primer mix, a second PCR ran for about 7 to 11 cycles. TCRdb re-called the 5' RACE reads through MiXCR, storing one row per CDR3 protein. The sample holds roughly 1,000,000 distinct CDR3 sequences, 20% to 25% seen once. Another study also made use of these data, one on T cells of mothers and their children.

The material sequenced was blood. The source of these receptors is a girl aged 2-10 years in good health.

The V gene is TRBV12-3 or TRBV12-4, the J gene TRBJ2-1; D may correspond to TRBD1 or TRBD2 (5 bases each). The ends were cut back, 3 bases at V and 4 bases at J, with 13 bases in the middle. This CDR3 region has 15 residues. The CDR3 loop is CASSFGTAAYNEQFF. CDR3 DNA: TGTGCCAGCAGTTTCGGGACGGCGGCATACAATGAGCAGTTCTTC.

This clonotype was observed a few times. At one end, the junction sequence differs from germline, possibly due to a read error. The rearrangement links TRBV7-2 to TRBJ2-3, with 9 bases fitting TRBD2. The CDR3 loop spans 17 amino acids. Germline loops: CDR1 SGHTA, CDR2 FQGNSA. CDR3 amino acids: CASSLGVAGGFTDTQYF. The CDR3 DNA follows: TGTGCCAGCAGCTTAGGGGTTGCGGGGGGGTTCACAGATACGCAGTACTTT.

This clonotype was seen only a few times. The gene calls are TRBV7-2 and TRBJ1-2; a possible D gene is TRBD1 (6 bases). The CDR3 length is 13 residues. Germline-derived CDR1 and CDR2 are SGHTA and FQGNSA. V was pared by 5 bases and J by 8 bases, with 15 bases between. The CDR3 nucleotides are TGTGCCAGCAGCGCATCCGGGGGCGGGGGCTACACCTTC. Protein sequence: CASSASGGGGYTF.

The chain joins TRBV12-3 or TRBV12-4 to TRBJ2-1; possibly TRBD1 for D (6 bases). This CDR3 spans 15 amino acids. Trimming removed 4 bases from V and 4 bases from J, with 14 bases in between. CDR3 DNA: TGTGCCAGCAGTTCACAGGGAAGGCCGTACAATGAGCAGTTCTTC. Its translation is CASSSQGRPYNEQFF.

The V gene is TRBV20-1, the J gene TRBJ2-1; D uncertain. Looked up from germline, CDR1 is DFQATT and CDR2 is SNEGSKA (reference sequence). The germline V and J ends were trimmed by 5 bases and 1 base, with 12 bases remaining between them. This CDR3 has 14 amino acids. The CDR3 sequence: CSAGNSLSYNEQFF. The CDR3 DNA follows: TGCAGTGCTGGAAACAGCCTATCCTACAATGAGCAGTTCTTC.

The rearrangement uses TRBV18 and TRBJ2-2; tentatively, D is TRBD1 (5 bases). Germline lookup yields CDR1 KGHSH and CDR2 LQKENI. Trimming stripped 5 bases from V and 2 bases from J, with 9 bases between. This CDR3 contains 14 residues. The DNA for the CDR3 is TGTGCCAGCTCAGCGACAGTAAACACCGGGGAGCTGTTTTTT. Translated, it gives CASSATVNTGELFF.

This rearrangement joins TRBV28 to TRBJ2-3; 8 bases line up with TRBD2. The V segment lost 6 bases and the J segment 1 base; nucleotides outside the gene matches: 9. Germline V lookup: CDR1 MDHEN, CDR2 SYDVKM. The CDR3 sequence is 16 residues long. CDR3 residues: CASSNSGTLRTDTQYF. DNA of the CDR3: TGTGCCAGCAGCAATAGCGGGACGCTTCGCACAGATACGCAGTATTTT.

This clonotype was detected a few times. A junction boundary mismatches the germline segment, possibly from a read error. The rearrangement uses TRBV12-3 or TRBV12-4 and TRBJ1-2; no clear D gene. This CDR3 spans 9 amino acids. The CDR3 nucleotides read TGTGCCAACAGTCCCGGCTACACCTTC. The encoded protein is CANSPGYTF.

The J gene is TRBJ1-2, the V gene TRBV20-1; 10 nucleotides line up with TRBD1. In germline, CDR1 is DFQATT, CDR2 SNEGSKA (reference sequence). The CDR3 has 17 amino acids. The V gene end was trimmed by 0 bases and the J gene end by 2 bases; junction bases not matched to a gene: 9. The CDR3 DNA sequence: TGCAGTGCTAGAGATGAGCGCCGGGACAGGGGAAACTATGGCTACACCTTC. Translated: CSARDERRDRGNYGYTF.

Details on this clonotype: One end of the junction is discordant with germline, which a read error may explain. The chain uses TRBV12-3 or TRBV12-4 and TRBJ2-3; D is unclear. The CDR3 runs 14 residues. The CDR3 nucleotides are TGTGCCAGCAGTGCCAGTTCGGGTGCAGATACGCTGTATTTT. The encoded protein is CASSASSGADTLYF.

The chain couples TRBV4-3 to TRBJ2-1; D is unresolved. Germline V CDR1 and CDR2: LGHNA, YSLEER. The CDR3 is 14 residues long. V lost 1 base, J lost 6 bases, and 10 bases lay in between. CDR3 loop: CASSQAGSSNEQFF. The DNA for the CDR3 is TGCGCCAGCAGCCAAGCTGGAAGCAGCAATGAGCAGTTCTTC.

In this sample, this clonotype turned up many times. The rearrangement joins TRBV4-1 to TRBJ1-2; D gene ambiguous. CDR3 size: 15 residues. Germline CDR1 MGHRA, CDR2 YSYEKL. Trimming pared 2 bases from V and 4 bases from J, leaving 14 bases between. DNA for the CDR3: TGCGCCAGCAGCCAACCCATGTACACCACCTATGGCTACACCTTC. Protein product: CASSQPMYTTYGYTF.

The chain links TRBV29-1 to TRBJ1-2; no definite D call. The CDR3 contains 12 residues. V was cut by 2 bases and J by 8 bases, with 12 bases left in between. Germline V lookup: CDR1 SQVTM, CDR2 ANQGSEA. The CDR3 region is CSVETPAGGYTF. CDR3 nucleotide sequence: TGCAGCGTTGAAACCCCCGCAGGCGGCTACACCTTC.

Turning to this clonotype: This CDR3 is missing its conserved last phenylalanine or tryptophan, likely due to a read error. V and J are TRBV20-1 and TRBJ2-3; a possible D gene is TRBD1 (6 bases). CDR1 is DFQATT, CDR2 SNEGSKA, per germline (reference sequence). The CDR3 spans 18 residues. Trimming took 4 bases from V and 9 from J, leaving 32 bases between them. CDR3 in DNA: TGCAGTGCTAACCTAAACGACACCAAACAGGGATGGGAAATAACGCAGTATCTT. Protein sequence: CSANLNDTKQGWEITQYL.

J is TRBJ2-2 and V is TRBV2, with 10 bases lining up with TRBD2. The CDR3 is made up of 17 amino acids. Per the germline V gene, CDR1 is SNHLY and CDR2 is FYNNEI. V gave up 0 bases and J gave up 4 bases; unmatched junction bases: 5. The CDR3 coding sequence is TGTGCCAGCAGTGAAGCGCAGAAGCGGGGGGGCACCGGGGAGCTGTTTTTT. This translates into CASSEAQKRGGTGELFF.

The chain uses TRBV7-6 and TRBJ2-7; 8 positions match TRBD2. The germline gives CDR1 SGHVS, CDR2 FNYEAQ. After removal of 5 bases from V and 1 base from J, the junction contained 7 bases not matched to a gene. The CDR3 runs to 15 residues. The chain's CDR3 is CASSAGGEGSYEQYF. CDR3 nucleotides: TGTGCCAGCAGCGCCGGGGGGGAAGGTTCCTACGAGCAGTACTTC.

This clonotype has ten or more counts. This CDR3 reads CSVESFGEPGRETQYF. CDR3 DNA sequence: TGCAGCGTTGAAAGTTTCGGGGAGCCCGGACGTGAGACCCAGTACTTC. The chain combines TRBV29-1 with TRBJ2-5, with D possibly TRBD2 on 5 matching bases. Deletions cut 2 bases from V and 5 bases from J, with 21 bases between. Per germline, CDR1 SQVTM and CDR2 ANQGSEA. The CDR3 is made up of 16 amino acids.

This clonotype was seen a handful of times. The chain links TRBV29-1 to TRBJ2-1; TRBD1 aligns across 8 bases. CDR1 and CDR2 (germline): SQVTM, ANQGSEA. The ends lost 6 bases at V and 7 bases at J; junction bases unmatched: 8. The CDR3 totals 13 residues. CDR3 sequence (DNA): TGCAGCGTGGTAGACAGGGGTTATAATGAGCAGTTCTTC. Protein sequence: CSVVDRGYNEQFF.

This clonotype was detected only a few times. The chain has TRBV7-9 and TRBJ2-1; D gene unclear. Trimming shortened V by 3 bases and J by 10 bases, and 10 bases separated the two germline ends. The germline CDR1 and CDR2 sequences are SEHNR and FQNEAQ (reference sequence). The CDR3 contains 12 residues. CDR3 amino acids: CASSFQSKEQFF. Here the CDR3 DNA reads TGTGCCAGCAGCTTTCAGTCTAAGGAGCAGTTCTTC.

V usage is TRBV6-1 and J usage is TRBJ2-7; no firm D call. CDR3 length equals 14 residues. The germline CDR1 and CDR2 sequences are MNHNS and SASEGT. Between the trimmed V and J ends, which lost 3 bases and 2 bases, there was a span of 11 bases. The CDR3 sequence is CASSDRLPPYEQYF. The CDR3 DNA reads TGTGCCAGCAGTGATCGGCTCCCCCCCTACGAGCAGTACTTC.

This clonotype was recorded a few times. V and J are TRBV24-1 and TRBJ2-7; D uncertain. The V gene lost 0 bases and the J gene lost 2 bases, with 4 bases spanning the gap. Looked up from germline, CDR1 is KGHDR and CDR2 is SFDVKD. The length of the CDR3 is 13 residues. The CDR3 region is CATSDLNPYEQYF. The CDR3 DNA follows: TGTGCCACCAGTGATTTGAATCCCTACGAGCAGTACTTC.

The chain joins TRBV20-1 to TRBJ2-3; D not certain. This CDR3 has 14 amino acids. Trimming left V 3 bases short and J 0 bases short, with 10 bases between. CDR1 is DFQATT and CDR2 is SNEGSKA in the germline V gene (reference sequence). The CDR3 is CSASLYPSTDTQYF. For the CDR3, the DNA is TGCAGTGCTAGTCTGTACCCTAGCACAGATACGCAGTATTTT.

This clonotype has a handful of counts. The genes are TRBV3-1 and TRBJ1-5; D is uncertain. Germline V lookup: CDR1 LGHDT, CDR2 YNNKEL (reference sequence). Between the trimmed V and J ends, which lost 1 base and 6 bases, there was a span of 10 bases. The CDR3 runs 14 residues. The CDR3 spells CASSQGYTSQPQHF. CDR3 bases: TGTGCCAGCAGCCAAGGGTACACAAGTCAGCCCCAGCATTTT.

The chain is built from TRBV6-1 and TRBJ2-3, with a weak D call TRBD2 (5 bases). Germline-derived CDR1 and CDR2 are MNHNS and SASEGT. This CDR3 region has 12 residues. V lost 10 bases and J 8 bases, leaving 16 bases between the germline ends. The CDR3 DNA reads TGTGCCACTCCGGGGTCGACCGGTACGCAGTATTTT. It codes for CATPGSTGTQYF.

This clonotype was counted a few times. This chain joins TRBV20-1 and TRBJ2-1; D gene uncertain. V lost 1 base and J 8 bases, leaving 12 bases between the germline ends. Germline CDR1 is DFQATT and CDR2 is SNEGSKA (reference sequence). This CDR3 region has 13 residues. Here the CDR3 DNA reads TGCAGTGCTAGAGTGGACCCTGGGGATGAGCAGTTCTTC. This gives the protein CSARVDPGDEQFF.

This chain links TRBV18 with TRBJ2-5; 8 positions match TRBD1. CDR1 and CDR2 from the germline V gene are KGHSH and LQKENI. This CDR3 contains 15 residues. The trim removed 3 bases at V and 0 bases at J, leaving 3 bases unmatched. The CDR3 region has the DNA TGTGCCAGCTCACCCCTGGACAGGGACCAAGAGACCCAGTACTTC. Translated: CASSPLDRDQETQYF.

This clonotype was seen only a few times. The chain has TRBV12-3 or TRBV12-4 and TRBJ2-5; 13 bases align to TRBD2. CDR3 length equals 17 residues. V trimming: 1 base; J trimming: 7 bases; junction bases outside the gene matches: 9. The CDR3 DNA is TGTGCCAGCAGTTTAGGGGGGACTAGCGGGGCTGTTGGGACCCAGTACTTC. Amino acid sequence: CASSLGGTSGAVGTQYF.